This T cell receptor beta chain was captured by sequencing in a study of identical twins (dated by TCRdb to 2016 to 2018). In terms of the full investigation: TCR alpha and beta repertoires from monozygotic twins, unrelated adults of various ages and cord blood were deep-sequenced to test whether fetal clonotypes persist. Replicate twin experiments were performed at different times using different library preparation protocols to rule out contamination. Results the study describes overall, beyond this receptor: Abundant cord blood beta clonotypes carried fewer insertions; young adult naive repertoires showed a weaker similar trend, while memory repertoires showed none. Because the same donors could not be followed over many years, conclusions were based on cross-sectional statistical analysis. Out-of-frame TCR alpha sharing in monozygotic twins was systematically underestimated by recombination models, whereas sharing between unrelated individuals was in agreement with the recombination models. Compared with coincidental sharing between unrelated individuals, an excess of low generation-probability sequences was observed among out-of-frame TCR alpha sequences shared between twins. Zero-insertion analyses could be partly confounded by invariant T cells such as MAIT and iNKT, though diverse VJ usage argued against such confounding for most clonotypes. The excess sharing between twins in beta out-of-frame sequences was weaker because fewer shared sequences reduced the signal-to-noise ratio.

Measured from the cysteine to the phenylalanine, the CDR3 is 16 residues long. Only CDR3 DNA is held: 48 bases, read in frame from base 1. From a lookup of the germline V gene (reference sequence), CDR1 and CDR2 are SGHNT and YYREEE. V is pruned by 2 bases and J by 8 bases, leaving 13 bases of the junction without a gene match. Turning to this clonotype: What this receptor recognizes is not known. Qualities for individual bases were not recorded, and no much larger clone is one base off.

The library was built by means of 5' RACE. Sequencer: Illumina HiSeq 2000. Template switching added a universal primer binding site, and the final cDNA carried a unique molecular identifier that allowed TCR cDNA molecules to be counted accurately. Specific primers in the conserved constant-segment region were used to synthesize first-strand cDNA for TCR alpha and beta chains. To control for contamination, every cDNA library was double barcoded, receiving both a SMART-Mk sample barcode and Illumina barcodes. TruSeq adapter sequences, together with Illumina sample barcodes, were added in two successive PCR steps. The Illumina HiSeq platform was used with custom primers to sequence TCR alpha and beta cDNA libraries. In the source study's methods: Unique molecular identifiers were extracted from raw reads with MiGEC, and CDR3 positions were determined with MiXCR. Recombination models were inferred per individual with the repgenHMM and IGoR tools using an EM algorithm. Shared clonotypes were analyzed with the tcR package in R, and sharing was normalized by the product of cloneset sizes. Out-of-frame nonproductive sequences were analyzed to study raw recombination free of thymic and clonal selection effects. Using fastp trimming at Q25 and MiXCR clonotype assembly, TCRdb reanalyzed the public sequencing data and kept in-frame beta chains. Rows are unified per CDR3 protein, each entry keeping the most common DNA and genes. TCRdb, not the original authors, processed these V and J calls. This sample has fewer than 250,000 distinct CDR3 sequences in its table, and approximately 16% of those were observed once. The ten biggest clones cover 35% to 50% of the sample.

Only healthy Caucasian donors were included. The twin cohort comprised three pairs of female monozygotic twins, all aged roughly 18 to 30 years. CD4+ and CD8+ T cell populations were isolated with positive isolation kits from Invitrogen. The sample was also linked to a second study, of T cells expressing NK-cell markers. Drawing on the second study: In sorted CD3+CD56+NKG2C+, CD3+CD56+NKG2C- and CD3+CD56-NKG2C+ T-cell subsets from about 8 donors, TCR beta-chain repertoires were profiled. Seven of the eight sequenced donors were HCMV-seropositive and one was HCMV-seronegative. To restrict sorting to alphabetaTCR-expressing T cells, an anti-gammadeltaTCR antibody was added in several experiments. In several donors, the dominant CD3+CD56+NKG2C+ clonotypes were found to rank among the top 10 CD8+ clonotypes and to make up roughly 1.0-7.5% of CD8+ T cells. Those dominant clonotypes were again the most abundant among CD3+CD56-NKG2C+ cells in several donors, at roughly 25-65%. Whether the expanded NKG2C-expressing T cell clones were specific for HCMV antigens was left unclear. Randomly selected healthy volunteers, three men and five women, were used as the eight sequenced donors. HCMV serostatus was determined by detecting HCMV-specific IgG in serum with a commercial ELISA kit. MIGEC handled demultiplexing of the reads and grouping by UMI, while MiTCR was used to assemble and quantify clonotypes. To exclude erroneous sequences, only TCR cDNA sequences supported by at least two reads were retained. The tcR package was used for downstream repertoire analysis, and clonotypes were matched between fractions using CDR3 nucleotide sequence together with V segment. VDJmatch was used to annotate antigen specificity against VDJdb, with one amino acid substitution allowed in CDR3.

This receptor chain uses TRBV5-4 and TRBJ2-1, with TRBD1 identical over 7 junction bases. The TCR was taken from a woman under 30 in good health. The sequenced sample was CD8+ T cells sorted from blood. The sequenced DNA is TGTGCCAGCAGCTTTAAACAGGGGCTTATCAATGATGAGCAGTTCTTC. Translated, it reads CASSFKQGLINDEQFF.